This T cell receptor (beta chain) originates from a study of T cell responses to AZD1222 COVID-19 vaccine. This CDR3 spans 14 amino acids. In regard to this clone: Its specificity is not known.

Points from the study as a whole: Of spike-specific TCRs, nearly half reportedly target regions left unmutated in variants.

Generated by immunoSEQ multiplex PCR, the TCRdb table keeps only in-frame clones and is missing some. The table has roughly 270,000 clones, about 94% seen once. Investigators merged groups given second doses at roughly 4 or roughly 12 weeks. The sequence derives from an adult who received the AZD1222 COVID-19 vaccine. Sequenced here: peripheral blood, sampled 28 days after the second AZD1222 dose. This sequence joins TRBV21-1 and TRBJ2-7. TRBV21-1 is given as a pseudogene. The CDR3 nucleotides read TGTGCCAGCAGCAAACCGGGACCTTCCTACGAGCAGTACTTC. Its translation: CASSKPGPSYEQYF.